These 27 T cell receptor beta chains were all obtained from the same sample, sequenced in a study of neurological immune-mediated disorders. TCRdb itself ran the 5' RACE reads through MiXCR, one entry per CDR3 protein. The sample lists some 50,000 distinct CDR3 sequences, about 2% seen once, with less than 2.5% in the top ten. The sequenced sample was PBMCs. The receptors here all came from a woman aged 35 to 49 with multiple sclerosis.

At least ten counts were recorded for this clonotype. V usage is TRBV4-1 and J usage is TRBJ1-5; 8 bases agree with TRBD1. The CDR3 loop spans 17 amino acids. Looked up from germline, CDR1 is MGHRA and CDR2 is YSYEKL. With 3 bases clipped from V and 0 bases from J, the junction kept 7 bases outside the gene matches. The CDR3 reads CASSQVRDRPSNQPQHF. As DNA, the CDR3 is TGCGCCAGCAGCCAGGTCCGGGACAGGCCTAGCAATCAGCCCCAGCATTTT.

This clonotype was counted many times. The chain has TRBV5-1 and TRBJ1-2; unclear D gene. In germline, CDR1 is SGHRS, CDR2 YFSETQ. V lost 0 bases to trimming and J lost 8 bases, with 14 bases between them. The CDR3 totals 14 residues. CDR3 nucleotide sequence: TGCGCCAGCAGCTTGGAGGCGGCTGTCGGAGGCTACACCTTC. It translates to CASSLEAAVGGYTF.

This clonotype was detected ten times or more. This chain connects TRBV4-1 to TRBJ1-6; D unclear. The CDR3 loop spans 15 amino acids. CDR1 and CDR2 from the germline V gene are MGHRA and YSYEKL. Deletions cut 0 bases from V and 8 bases from J, with 11 bases between. The CDR3 spells CASSQDGGSYSPLHF. The CDR3 bases are TGCGCCAGCAGCCAAGACGGCGGATCTTATTCACCCCTCCACTTT.

This clonotype has a count of ten or more. The chain couples TRBV24-1 to TRBJ1-1; a weak D match, TRBD1 (6 bases). V was cut by 9 bases and J by 4 bases, with 11 bases left in between. The CDR3 is 12 amino acids. Germline values: CDR1 KGHDR, CDR2 SFDVKD. The CDR3 sequence is CATQGYGTEAFF. The CDR3 DNA sequence: TGTGCCACCCAGGGGTATGGCACTGAAGCTTTCTTT.

Ten or more counts support this clonotype. Sequence at one end of the junction differs from germline and may be a read error. The J gene is TRBJ2-7, the V gene TRBV14, with 9 bases aligning to TRBD1. Germline-derived CDR1 and CDR2 are SGHDN and FVKESK. The CDR3 spans 14 residues. In DNA form, the CDR3 reads TGCGCCAGCAGTAGGGACAGGGATTCCTACGAGCAGTACTTC. It yields the protein CASSRDRDSYEQYF. Based on the CDR3 plus reference TRBV14 and TRBJ2-7, the full variable domain is EAGVTQFPSHSVIEKGQTVTLRCDPISGHDNLYWYRRVMGKEIKFLLHFVKESKQDESGMPNNRFLAERTGGTYSTLKVQPAELEDSGVYFCASSRDRDSYEQYFGPGTRLTVT.

The table lists this clonotype with many counts. The chain links TRBV10-3 to TRBJ1-1; D is possibly TRBD1 (6 bases). Germline V CDR1 and CDR2: ENHRY, SYGVKD. V was shortened by 5 bases and J by 4 bases, with 11 bases between the two germline ends. CDR3 length: 13 residues. The CDR3: CAISYGGITEAFF. The CDR3 DNA sequence: TGTGCCATCAGTTACGGGGGCATCACTGAAGCTTTCTTT.

In its sample, this clonotype was seen many times. This rearrangement joins TRBV7-9 to TRBJ2-7; the D is unclear. Germline assignment: CDR1 SEHNR and CDR2 FQNEAQ (reference sequence). Trimming pared 3 bases from V and 0 bases from J, leaving 3 bases between. The CDR3 length is 12 residues. DNA of the CDR3: TGTGCCAGCAGCTTTAGCTCCTACGAGCAGTACTTC. It specifies CASSFSSYEQYF.

This clonotype has at least ten counts. The rearrangement uses TRBV5-1 and TRBJ1-2, with D maybe TRBD1 (6 bases). The length of the CDR3 is 15 residues. Trimming stripped 0 bases from V and 7 bases from J, with 16 bases between. CDR1 and CDR2 (germline): SGHRS, YFSETQ. CDR3 residues: CASSLEGGMDSGYTF. CDR3 nucleotide sequence: TGCGCCAGCAGCTTGGAAGGGGGGATGGATTCTGGCTACACCTTC.

There are many counts of this clonotype. V is TRBV4-1 and J is TRBJ2-3; 9 bases map to TRBD1. The CDR3 extends over 15 amino acids. Trimming took 4 bases from V and 5 from J; bases not matched to a gene: 7. Germline CDR1 MGHRA, CDR2 YSYEKL. The CDR3 DNA reads as TGCGCCAGCAGCCGAGGGACAGGGTCCGGAGATACGCAGTATTTT. Encoded protein: CASSRGTGSGDTQYF.

For this clonotype: Since a much larger clone is just one base distant, this may be a read error. The V gene is TRBV6-5, the J gene TRBJ2-7; D might be TRBD1 or TRBD2, each matching 5 bases. Looked up from germline, CDR1 is MNHEY and CDR2 is SVGAGI. Trimming pared 8 bases from V and 5 bases from J, leaving 16 bases between. The CDR3 totals 13 residues. Written as DNA, the CDR3 is TGTGCCAGCTCCTACGGGAAAGGGGACGAGCAGTACTTC. Residues: CASSYGKGDEQYF.

This clonotype was recorded many times. The CDR3 carries no conserved terminal phenylalanine or tryptophan, so it likely arises from a read error. V and J are TRBV12-3 or TRBV12-4 and TRBJ1-2; D gene uncertain. The V end lost 4 bases, the J end lost 4 bases, and 10 bases lay between the germline ends. The CDR3 is 13 residues long. The CDR3: CASSWRRSYGYTC. The CDR3 coding sequence is TGTGCCAGCAGTTGGAGACGGAGCTATGGCTACACCTGC.

The sample holds many counts of this clonotype. The rearrangement joins TRBV14 to TRBJ2-7, with D possibly being TRBD1 (6 bases). With 4 bases removed from V and 5 bases from J, the gap between germline ends came to 12 bases. Germline V gene sequence: CDR1 SGHDN, CDR2 FVKESK. CDR3 length: 13 residues. The CDR3 loop reads CASSRAGAHEQYF. CDR3 coding DNA: TGTGCCAGCAGCCGGGCAGGGGCCCACGAGCAGTACTTC.

This clonotype was counted ten times or more. The V call is TRBV5-1, the J call TRBJ1-5; D perhaps matches TRBD1 (5 bases). The germline V and J ends were trimmed by 0 bases and 7 bases, with 11 bases remaining between them. Germline lookup yields CDR1 SGHRS and CDR2 YFSETQ. The CDR3 is made up of 14 amino acids. The CDR3 DNA sequence: TGCGCCAGCAGCTTGGACTCGCGGGACCAGCCCCAGCATTTT. Translated, it gives CASSLDSRDQPQHF.

This clonotype was counted many times. The chain couples TRBV11-2 to TRBJ1-2; D perhaps matches TRBD1 (5 bases). Looked up from germline, CDR1 is SGHAT and CDR2 is FQNNGV. This CDR3 is built from 15 residues. The V end was cut by 3 bases, the J end by 2 bases, with 13 bases between. CDR3 sequence (DNA): TGTGCCAGCAGCTTCGGGGGTGCGCTCAACTATGGCTACACCTTC. It codes for CASSFGGALNYGYTF.

In its sample, this clonotype was seen many times. The chain joins TRBV5-1 to TRBJ1-1; 8 nucleotides align to TRBD1. V shed 4 bases and J 1 base; nucleotides not matched to a gene: 12. The CDR3 contains 17 residues. CDR1 and CDR2 (germline): SGHRS, YFSETQ. In DNA, the CDR3 is TGCGCCAGCAGCCAGGACAGGGAGAGTCTTCCGAACACTGAAGCTTTCTTT. This translates into CASSQDRESLPNTEAFF.

In its sample, this clonotype was seen many times. The chain couples TRBV20-1 to TRBJ1-4; D uncertain. Looked up from germline, CDR1 is DFQATT and CDR2 is SNEGSKA (reference sequence). CDR3 length: 14 amino acids. V lost 3 bases and J 0 bases, leaving 8 bases between the germline ends. The CDR3 here is CSARRSATNEKLFF. The CDR3, as DNA: TGCAGTGCTAGGCGGTCAGCAACTAATGAAAAACTGTTTTTT.

This clonotype has ten or more counts. The chain's CDR3 is CASSLLTRIGNTIYF. The CDR3 nucleotides read TGCGCCAGCAGCTTGCTCACGAGGATTGGAAACACCATATATTTT. The V gene is TRBV5-1, the J gene TRBJ1-3; D unclear. Germline CDR1 SGHRS, CDR2 YFSETQ. V lost 1 base, J lost 3 bases, and 11 bases lay in between. The CDR3 length is 15 residues.

This clonotype was counted ten times or more. The genes are TRBV20-1 and TRBJ2-7; D is unclear. The CDR3 has 11 amino acids. The germline V and J ends were trimmed by 3 bases and 3 bases, with 6 bases remaining between them. CDR1 is DFQATT, CDR2 SNEGSKA, per germline (reference sequence). CDR3 region: CSASPNYEQYF. DNA of the CDR3: TGCAGTGCTAGCCCGAACTACGAGCAGTACTTC.

This clonotype was observed at least ten times. V is TRBV5-1 and J is TRBJ2-3, with TRBD2 as a possible D gene (6 bases). The CDR3 is 16 amino acids. Trimming stripped 2 bases from V and 2 bases from J, with 15 bases between. The germline gives CDR1 SGHRS, CDR2 YFSETQ. CDR3 amino acids: CASSFQPRLDTDTQYF. DNA of the CDR3: TGCGCCAGCAGCTTCCAACCGCGACTAGACACAGATACGCAGTATTTT.

The table lists this clonotype with many counts. The chain combines TRBV5-1 with TRBJ1-1; D is perhaps TRBD1 (5 bases). This CDR3 is built from 15 residues. Trimming cost V 4 bases and J 2 bases, with 15 bases left between them. Germline V gives CDR1 SGHRS, CDR2 YFSETQ. The CDR3 sequence is CASSLLTEPNTEAFF. CDR3 sequence (DNA): TGCGCCAGCAGCCTGCTGACAGAGCCTAACACTGAAGCTTTCTTT.

This clonotype was picked up many times. The CDR3: CSALGTGNTEAFF. CDR3 DNA sequence: TGCAGTGCTCTTGGGACCGGGAACACTGAAGCTTTCTTT. V is TRBV20-1 and J is TRBJ1-1, with D tentatively TRBD1 (5 bases). V dropped 5 bases and J dropped 1 base, with 11 bases sitting between them. The CDR3 is made up of 13 amino acids. Germline V lookup: CDR1 DFQATT, CDR2 SNEGSKA (reference sequence).

This clonotype was recorded at least ten times. The gene calls are TRBV5-6 and TRBJ1-4; 7 bases line up with TRBD1. J lost 8 bases, V lost 3 bases, and 7 bases had no gene match. Germline loops: CDR1 SGHDT, CDR2 YYEEEE. CDR3 length: 14 residues. In nucleotides, the CDR3 is TGTGCCAGCAGCTCAACAGGGACAGACGAAAAACTGTTTTTT. It is translated as CASSSTGTDEKLFF.

This clonotype has at least ten counts. J is TRBJ2-7 and V is TRBV10-3; D perhaps matches TRBD1 (5 bases). The CDR3 is 12 amino acids. The V gene lost 11 bases and the J gene lost 0 bases, with 11 bases spanning the gap. Per the germline V gene, CDR1 is ENHRY and CDR2 is SYGVKD. Here the CDR3 DNA reads TGTGCCGGGGCGGTTAGCTCCTACGAGCAGTACTTC. The encoded protein is CAGAVSSYEQYF.

This clonotype was observed at least ten times. CDR3 protein: CAIQRGGEVADTQYF. CDR3 sequence (DNA): TGTGCCATCCAGCGGGGGGGCGAGGTCGCAGATACGCAGTATTTT. V usage is TRBV10-3 and J usage is TRBJ2-3; 10 bases line up with TRBD2. In germline, CDR1 is ENHRY, CDR2 SYGVKD. CDR3 length: 15 residues. J gave up 4 bases and V 8 bases, and 9 bases lay outside the gene matches.

This clonotype was seen ten or more times. This chain links TRBV9 with TRBJ2-2, with 7 bases that match TRBD2. The germline V gene has CDR1 SGDLS and CDR2 YYNGEE. There are 14 residues in the CDR3. J was trimmed by 3 bases and V by 4 bases; bases with no gene match: 3. The CDR3 DNA reads as TGTGCCAGCAGCCAGGGAGGGGACACCGGGGAGCTGTTTTTT. This encodes CASSQGGDTGELFF.

This clonotype was recorded at least ten times. The V and J genes are TRBV5-1 and TRBJ1-1; D perhaps matches TRBD1 (5 bases). The CDR3 runs 12 residues. Trimming cost V 2 bases and J 6 bases, with 8 bases left between them. CDR1 is SGHRS and CDR2 is YFSETQ in the germline V gene. The CDR3 nucleotides read TGCGCCAGCAGCTTCCAGGGCCCTGAAGCTTTCTTT. Its translation is CASSFQGPEAFF.

At least ten counts were recorded for this clonotype. J is TRBJ2-1 and V is TRBV4-1; 8 nucleotides match TRBD1. V lost 0 bases to trimming and J lost 4 bases; unmatched junction nucleotides: 5. The CDR3 spans 16 residues. Germline lookup yields CDR1 MGHRA and CDR2 YSYEKL. CDR3 nucleotides: TGCGCCAGCAGCCAAGATTGGGGACAGGAGTACAATGAGCAGTTCTTC. Translating gives CASSQDWGQEYNEQFF.